This T cell receptor (beta chain) was sequenced for a study of neoadjuvant anti-PD-1 for oral cavity cancer. About the study: Nivolumab at 3 mg/kg was mostly given biweekly, three to four doses, pre-surgery. Around day 43, patients without progression received a fourth nivolumab dose before surgery.

Assay: immunoSEQ multiplex PCR; the TCRdb copy retains only in-frame clones and omits some. The sample includes about 16,000 clones, less than 80% of them seen just once. The ends were cut back, 6 bases at V and 8 bases at J, with 17 bases in the middle. The CDR3 spans 13 residues. CDR1 and CDR2 (germline): SGHDT, YYEEEE. Patients were newly diagnosed with stage II-IVA oral cavity squamous cell carcinoma without prior systemic or radiation treatment. These oral cavity squamous cell carcinomas were HPV-negative and locally advanced. The source of this sequence is a person aged 40 to 85 with oral cavity squamous cell carcinoma. The specimen was PBMCs, collected before nivolumab (anti-PD-1) treatment. This sequence joins TRBV5-6 and TRBJ1-2; D is perhaps TRBD1 (6 bases). The CDR3 spells CASTRTQGKGYTF. CDR3 coding DNA: TGTGCCAGCACACGGACCCAGGGGAAAGGCTACACCTTC.